This note documents a single T cell receptor (beta chain) sequence. As yet, its antigen is unknown. The entry originates in a study of T cell responses to AZD1222 COVID-19 vaccine. General observations from the study: As reported, nearly half of all spike-specific TCRs target variant regions that are unmutated.

V was clipped by 1 base and J by 4 bases, with 10 bases between them. This CDR3 region has 14 residues. CDR1 LNHDA and CDR2 SQIVND come from the germline V gene (reference sequence). Only in-frame clones appear in the TCRdb table, and some are missing; sequencing was by immunoSEQ multiplex PCR. The profile covers 94,000 or so clones, with about 89% appearing a single time and around 1.6% taken by the ten largest. The chain is built from TRBV19 and TRBJ2-5; the D gene is possibly TRBD2 (7 bases). This sequence originates from an adult in good health. The sample consisted of peripheral blood, taken on day 0 of AZD1222 vaccination. CDR3 sequence: CASSIGGGRETQYF. DNA of the CDR3: TGTGCCAGTAGTATAGGCGGGGGCCGAGAGACCCAGTACTTC. Full variable domain (missing parts from reference TRBV19 and TRBJ2-5): DGGITQSPKYLFRKEGQNVTLSCEQNLNHDAMYWYRQDPGQGLRLIYYSQIVNDFQKGDIAEGYSVSREKKESFPLTVTSAQKNPTAFYLCASSIGGGRETQYFGPGTRLLVL.